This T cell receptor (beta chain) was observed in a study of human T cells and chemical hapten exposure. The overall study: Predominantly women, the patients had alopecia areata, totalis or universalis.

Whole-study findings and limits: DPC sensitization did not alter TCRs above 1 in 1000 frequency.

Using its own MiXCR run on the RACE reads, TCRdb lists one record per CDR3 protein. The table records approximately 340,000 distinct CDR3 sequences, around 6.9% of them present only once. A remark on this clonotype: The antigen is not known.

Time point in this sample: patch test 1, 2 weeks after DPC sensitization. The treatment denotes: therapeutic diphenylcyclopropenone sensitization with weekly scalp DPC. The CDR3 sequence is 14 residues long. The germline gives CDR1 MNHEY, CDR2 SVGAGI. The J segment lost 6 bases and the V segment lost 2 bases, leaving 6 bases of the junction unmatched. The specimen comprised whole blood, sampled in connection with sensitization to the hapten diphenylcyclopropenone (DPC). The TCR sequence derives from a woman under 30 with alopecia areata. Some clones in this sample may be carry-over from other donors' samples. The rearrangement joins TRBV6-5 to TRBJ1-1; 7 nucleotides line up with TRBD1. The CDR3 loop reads CASSYDRDGPEAFF. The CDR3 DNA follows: TGTGCCAGCAGTTACGACAGGGACGGTCCTGAAGCTTTCTTT.